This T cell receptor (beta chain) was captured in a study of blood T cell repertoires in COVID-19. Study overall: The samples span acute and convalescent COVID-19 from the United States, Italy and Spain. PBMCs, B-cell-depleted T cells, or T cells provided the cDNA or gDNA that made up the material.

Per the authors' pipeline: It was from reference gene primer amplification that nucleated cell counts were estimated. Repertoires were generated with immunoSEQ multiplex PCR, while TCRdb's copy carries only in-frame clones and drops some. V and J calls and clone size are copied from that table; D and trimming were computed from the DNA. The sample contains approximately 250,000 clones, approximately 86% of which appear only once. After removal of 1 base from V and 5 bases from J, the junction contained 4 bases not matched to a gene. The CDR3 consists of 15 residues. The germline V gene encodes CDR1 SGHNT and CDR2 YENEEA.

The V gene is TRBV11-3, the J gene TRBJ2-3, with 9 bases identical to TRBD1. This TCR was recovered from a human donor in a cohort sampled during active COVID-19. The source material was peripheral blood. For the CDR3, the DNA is TGTGCCAGCAGCTTAGGCTACAGGGGGCAAGATACGCAGTATTTT. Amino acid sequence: CASSLGYRGQDTQYF.